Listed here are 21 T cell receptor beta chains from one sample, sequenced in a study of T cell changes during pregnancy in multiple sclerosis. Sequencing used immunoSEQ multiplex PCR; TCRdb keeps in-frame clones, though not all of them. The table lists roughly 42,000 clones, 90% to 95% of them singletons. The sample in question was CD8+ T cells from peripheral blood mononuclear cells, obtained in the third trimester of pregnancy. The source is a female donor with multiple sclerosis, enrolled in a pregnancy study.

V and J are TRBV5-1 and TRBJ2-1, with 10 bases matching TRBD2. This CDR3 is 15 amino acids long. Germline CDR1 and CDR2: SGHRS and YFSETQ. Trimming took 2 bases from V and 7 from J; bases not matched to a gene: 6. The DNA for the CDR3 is TGCGCCAGCAGCTTAGCACTAGCGGGAAGGAATGAGCAGTTCTTC. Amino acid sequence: CASSLALAGRNEQFF. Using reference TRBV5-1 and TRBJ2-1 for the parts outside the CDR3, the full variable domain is KAGVTQTPRYLIKTRGQQVTLSCSPISGHRSVSWYQQTPGQGLQFLFEYFSETQRNKGNFPGRFSGRQFSNSRSEMNVSTLELGDSALYLCASSLALAGRNEQFFGPGTRLTVL.

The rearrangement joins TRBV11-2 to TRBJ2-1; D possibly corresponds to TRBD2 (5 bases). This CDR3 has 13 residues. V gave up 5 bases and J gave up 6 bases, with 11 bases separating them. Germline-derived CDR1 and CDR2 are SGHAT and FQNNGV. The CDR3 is CASSPFAGNEQFF. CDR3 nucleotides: TGTGCCAGCAGCCCCTTCGCGGGCAATGAGCAGTTCTTC.

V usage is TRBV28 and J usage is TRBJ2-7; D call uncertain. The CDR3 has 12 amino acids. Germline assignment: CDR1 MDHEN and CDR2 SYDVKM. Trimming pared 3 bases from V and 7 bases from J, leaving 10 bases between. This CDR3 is CASSFVTREQYF. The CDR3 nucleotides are TGTGCCAGCAGTTTTGTAACGCGGGAGCAGTACTTC.

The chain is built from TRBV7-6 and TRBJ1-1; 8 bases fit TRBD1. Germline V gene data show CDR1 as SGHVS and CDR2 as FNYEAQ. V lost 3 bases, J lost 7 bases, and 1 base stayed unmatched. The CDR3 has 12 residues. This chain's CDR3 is CASSFTGGEAFF. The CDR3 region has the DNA TGTGCCAGCAGCTTCACAGGGGGTGAAGCTTTCTTT.

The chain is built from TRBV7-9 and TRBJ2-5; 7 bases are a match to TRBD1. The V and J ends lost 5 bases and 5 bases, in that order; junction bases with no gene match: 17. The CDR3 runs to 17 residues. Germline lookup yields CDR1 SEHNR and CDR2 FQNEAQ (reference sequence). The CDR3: CASSPTGSGRGTETQYF. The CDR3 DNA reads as TGTGCCAGCAGCCCAACCGGGTCGGGCAGGGGGACGGAGACCCAGTACTTC.

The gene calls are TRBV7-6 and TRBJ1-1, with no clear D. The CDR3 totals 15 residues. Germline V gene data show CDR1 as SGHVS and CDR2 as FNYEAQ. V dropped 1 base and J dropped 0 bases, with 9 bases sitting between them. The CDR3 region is CASSLERVMNTEAFF. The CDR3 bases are TGTGCCAGCAGCTTAGAACGGGTGATGAACACTGAAGCTTTCTTT.

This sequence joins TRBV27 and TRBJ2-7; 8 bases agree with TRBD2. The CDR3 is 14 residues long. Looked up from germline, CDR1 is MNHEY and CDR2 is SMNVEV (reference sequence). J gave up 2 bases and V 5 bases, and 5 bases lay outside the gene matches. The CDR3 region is CASSLAGGPYEQYF. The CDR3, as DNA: TGTGCCAGCAGTCTGGCGGGAGGCCCCTACGAGCAGTACTTC.

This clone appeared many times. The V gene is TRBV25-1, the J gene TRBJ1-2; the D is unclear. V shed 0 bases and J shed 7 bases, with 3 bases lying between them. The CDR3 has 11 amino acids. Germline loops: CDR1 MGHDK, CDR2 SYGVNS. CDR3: CASSEYGGYTF. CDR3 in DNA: TGTGCCAGCAGTGAATACGGTGGCTACACCTTC.

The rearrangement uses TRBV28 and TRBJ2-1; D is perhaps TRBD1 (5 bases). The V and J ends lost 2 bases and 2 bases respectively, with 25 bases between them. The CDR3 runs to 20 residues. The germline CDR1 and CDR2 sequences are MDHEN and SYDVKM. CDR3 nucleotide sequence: TGTGCCAGCAGTTTAGACCCCGCAGGGCCCGAGCTCCGTACCTACAATGAGCAGTTCTTC. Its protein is CASSLDPAGPELRTYNEQFF.

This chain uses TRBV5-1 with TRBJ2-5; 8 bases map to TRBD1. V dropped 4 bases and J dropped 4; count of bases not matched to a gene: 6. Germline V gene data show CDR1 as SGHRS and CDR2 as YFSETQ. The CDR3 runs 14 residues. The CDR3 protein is CASSGGQGTETQYF. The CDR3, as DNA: TGCGCCAGCAGCGGCGGACAGGGTACAGAGACCCAGTACTTC.

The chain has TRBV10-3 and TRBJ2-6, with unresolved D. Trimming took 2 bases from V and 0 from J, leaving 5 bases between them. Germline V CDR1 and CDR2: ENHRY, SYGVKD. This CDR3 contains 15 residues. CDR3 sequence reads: CAISETNSGANVLTF. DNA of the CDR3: TGTGCCATCAGTGAGACAAACTCTGGGGCCAACGTCCTGACTTTC.

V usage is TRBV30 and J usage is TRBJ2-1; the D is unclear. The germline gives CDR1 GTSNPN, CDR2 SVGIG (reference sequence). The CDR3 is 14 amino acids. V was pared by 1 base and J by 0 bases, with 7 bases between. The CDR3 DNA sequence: TGTGCCTGGAGTGCCATCAGCTCCTACAATGAGCAGTTCTTC. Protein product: CAWSAISSYNEQFF. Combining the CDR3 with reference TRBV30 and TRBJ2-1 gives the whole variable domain SQTIHQWPATLVQPVGSPLSLECTVEGTSNPNLYWYRQAAGRGLQLLFYSVGIGQISSEVPQNLSASRPQDRQFILSSKKLLLSDSGFYLCAWSAISSYNEQFFGPGTRLTVL.

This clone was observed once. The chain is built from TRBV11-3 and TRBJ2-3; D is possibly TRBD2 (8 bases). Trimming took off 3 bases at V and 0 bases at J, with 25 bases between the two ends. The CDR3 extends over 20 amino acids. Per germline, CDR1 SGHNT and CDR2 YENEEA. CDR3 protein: CASSFPPDRATSGSTDTQYF. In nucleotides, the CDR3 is TGTGCCAGCAGCTTTCCCCCTGACAGGGCTACTAGCGGAAGCACAGATACGCAGTATTTT.

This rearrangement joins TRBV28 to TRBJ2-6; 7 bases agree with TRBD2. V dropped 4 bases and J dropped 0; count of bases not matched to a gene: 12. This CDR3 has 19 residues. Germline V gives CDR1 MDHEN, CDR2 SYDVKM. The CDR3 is CASSSSPSGSSSGANVLTF. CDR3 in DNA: TGTGCCAGCAGTTCCTCCCCTAGCGGATCTTCCTCTGGGGCCAACGTCCTGACTTTC.

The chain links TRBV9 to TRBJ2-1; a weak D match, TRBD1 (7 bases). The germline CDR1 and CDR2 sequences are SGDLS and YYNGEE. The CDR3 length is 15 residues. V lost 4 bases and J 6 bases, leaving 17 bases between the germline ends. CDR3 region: CASSSLTGTFNEQFF. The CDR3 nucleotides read TGTGCCAGCAGCTCTTTGACAGGGACTTTCAATGAGCAGTTCTTC.

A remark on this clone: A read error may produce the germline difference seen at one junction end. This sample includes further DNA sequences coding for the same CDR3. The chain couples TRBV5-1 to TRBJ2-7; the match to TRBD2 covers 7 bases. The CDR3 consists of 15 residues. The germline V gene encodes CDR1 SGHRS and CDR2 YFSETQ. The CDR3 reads CASSPSGGSVYEQYF. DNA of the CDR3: TGCGCCAGCAGCCCGAGTGGCGGGAGCGTCTACGAGCAATACTTC.

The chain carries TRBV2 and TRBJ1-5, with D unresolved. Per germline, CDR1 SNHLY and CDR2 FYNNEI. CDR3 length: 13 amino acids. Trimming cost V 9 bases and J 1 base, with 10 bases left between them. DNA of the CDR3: TGTGCCAGTAGCCCAAAGAGCAATCAGCCCCAGCATTTT. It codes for CASSPKSNQPQHF.

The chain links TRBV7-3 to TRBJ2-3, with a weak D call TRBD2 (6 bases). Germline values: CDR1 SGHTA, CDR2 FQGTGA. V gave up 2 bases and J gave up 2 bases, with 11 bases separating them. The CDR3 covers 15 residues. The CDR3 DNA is TGTGCCAGCAGCTTATCGGGGACTGTCACAGATACGCAGTATTTT. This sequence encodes CASSLSGTVTDTQYF.

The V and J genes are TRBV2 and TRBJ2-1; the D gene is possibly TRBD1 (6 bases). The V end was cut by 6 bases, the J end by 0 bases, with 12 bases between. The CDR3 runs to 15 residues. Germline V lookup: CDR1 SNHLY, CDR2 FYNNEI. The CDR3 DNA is TGTGCCAGCAGGCGCACAGGGAGCTCCTACAATGAGCAGTTCTTC. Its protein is CASRRTGSSYNEQFF.

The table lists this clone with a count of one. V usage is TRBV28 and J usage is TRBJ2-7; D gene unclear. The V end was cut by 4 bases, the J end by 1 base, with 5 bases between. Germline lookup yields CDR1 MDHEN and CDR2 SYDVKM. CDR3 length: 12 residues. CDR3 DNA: TGTGCCAGCAGTTCAGATTCCTACGAGCAGTACTTC. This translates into CASSSDSYEQYF. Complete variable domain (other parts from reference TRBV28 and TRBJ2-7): DVKVTQSSRYLVKRTGEKVFLECVQDMDHENMFWYRQDPGLGLRLIYFSYDVKMKEKGDIPEGYSVSREKKERFSLILESASTNQTSMYLCASSSDSYEQYFGPGTRLTVT.

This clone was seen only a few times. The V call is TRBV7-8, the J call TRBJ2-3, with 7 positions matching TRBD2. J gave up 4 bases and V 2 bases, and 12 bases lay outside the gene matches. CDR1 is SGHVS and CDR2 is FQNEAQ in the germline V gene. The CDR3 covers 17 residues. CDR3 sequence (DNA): TGTGCCAGCAGCTTATCAATTCCGGGACTATTGGCAGATACGCAGTATTTT. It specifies CASSLSIPGLLADTQYF.